The clone carrying this T cell receptor (beta chain) was seen only a few times. The CDR3 consists of 11 residues. Germline CDR1 is DFQATT and CDR2 is SNEGSKA (reference sequence). V was shortened by 3 bases and J by 7 bases, with 9 bases between the two germline ends. In TCRdb, the 5' RACE reads were re-called with MiXCR into one record per CDR3 protein. The data show approximately 200,000 distinct CDR3 sequences, 10% to 15% seen once. The data were taken from a study of CD8 T cells in ankylosing spondylitis. The material sequenced was blood, either unsorted or a sorted T cell fraction (not recorded which). The source of this sequence is a female donor with ankylosing spondylitis or in good health (not recorded which). The V gene is TRBV20-1, the J gene TRBJ1-2, with D unclear. CDR3 coding DNA: TGCAGTGCTAGCCCCCTCGGTGGCTACACCTTC. Protein: CSASPLGGYTF.